The 20 T cell receptor beta chains below come from one sample, sequenced in a study of shared clonotypes between healthy human individuals (dated by TCRdb to 2020 to 2021). The library was generated by the immunoSEQ multiplex PCR assay. TCRdb took over this immuneACCESS table, retaining in-frame rearrangements with V and J assigned. Such tables are incomplete; in checked studies, under half of the missing clones stem from an unresolved V gene, and the remainder is unexplained. This sample comprises nearly 1,000,000 clones, approximately 76% of them detected only once. Of the sample, approximately 1.5% falls within the top ten clones. The sequenced material came from memory CD4+ T cells sorted from blood. In light of the paper, this sample's cell subset or site label describes: CD45RA-negative fraction. The origin of the receptors is a young man in good health.

The chain links TRBV6-1 to TRBJ2-3; D remains ambiguous. Trimming cost V 7 bases and J 4 bases, with 12 bases left between them. The CDR3 spans 13 residues. Germline CDR1 reads MNHNS; CDR2 reads SASEGT. For the CDR3, the DNA is TGTGCCAGCAAGCTTGGGATGGCAGATACGCAGTATTTT. This translates into CASKLGMADTQYF.

V and J are TRBV2 and TRBJ2-5; D may be TRBD1 or TRBD2 (5 bases each). CDR1 and CDR2 (germline): SNHLY, FYNNEI. CDR3 length: 13 residues. V lost 4 bases, J lost 4 bases, and 10 bases lay in between. The DNA of the CDR3 is TGTGCCAGCAGTGTCGAGAGGGGAGAGACCCAGTACTTC. Residues: CASSVERGETQYF.

The chain uses TRBV19 and TRBJ1-2; maybe TRBD1 (5 bases). V shed 5 bases and J shed 3 bases, with 10 bases lying between them. This CDR3 is built from 13 residues. Germline V gene data show CDR1 as LNHDA and CDR2 as SQIVND (reference sequence). This CDR3 reads CASSPRAYYGYTF. The DNA for the CDR3 is TGTGCCAGTAGTCCCAGGGCCTACTATGGCTACACCTTC.

The chain carries TRBV6-1 and TRBJ1-5; 8 bases agree with TRBD1. Germline V gene data show CDR1 as MNHNS and CDR2 as SASEGT. This CDR3 comprises 15 residues. With V trimmed by 5 bases and J by 2 bases, 5 bases remained unmatched. This chain's CDR3 is CASSPGQGGNQPQHF. The CDR3 region has the DNA TGTGCCAGCAGTCCTGGACAGGGTGGCAATCAGCCCCAGCATTTT.

The CDR3 DNA follows: TGCGCCAGCAGCCAACCCTTAGCGGGAGTTTCGTCCGAGCAGTACTTC. It yields the protein CASSQPLAGVSSEQYF. The V gene is TRBV4-1, the J gene TRBJ2-7; 9 positions match TRBD2. Germline V gene sequence: CDR1 MGHRA, CDR2 YSYEKL. V lost 2 bases to trimming and J lost 6 bases; unmatched junction nucleotides: 11. This CDR3 spans 16 amino acids.

V is TRBV25-1 and J is TRBJ1-6; D is possibly TRBD1 (5 bases). Per germline, CDR1 MGHDK and CDR2 SYGVNS. Trimming stripped 6 bases from V and 5 bases from J, with 8 bases between. The CDR3 totals 13 residues. Here the CDR3 reads CASRQANNSPLHF. In DNA form, the CDR3 reads TGTGCCAGCAGACAGGCTAATAATTCACCCCTCCACTTT.

The chain has TRBV5-6 and TRBJ2-7, with TRBD2 as a possible D gene (6 bases). With 3 bases removed from V and 1 base from J, the gap between germline ends came to 14 bases. Germline CDR1 reads SGHDT; CDR2 reads YYEEEE. This CDR3 is 15 amino acids long. DNA of the CDR3: TGTGCCAGCAGCTCGGAGGGTGGCAGATCCTACGAGCAGTACTTC. Translated: CASSSEGGRSYEQYF.

The chain has TRBV6-5 and TRBJ2-7; weak D call: TRBD2 (6 bases). In germline, CDR1 is MNHEY, CDR2 SVGAGI. This CDR3 region has 14 residues. Trimming pared 2 bases from V and 5 bases from J, leaving 13 bases between. Written as DNA, the CDR3 is TGTGCCAGCAGTTACCGACTAGGCGGTCACGAGCAGTACTTC. Translating gives CASSYRLGGHEQYF.

This clone was counted a single time. The chain combines TRBV7-2 with TRBJ1-2; D gene uncertain. CDR1 is SGHTA, CDR2 FQGNSA, per germline. V dropped 6 bases and J dropped 8 bases, with 13 bases sitting between them. CDR3 length equals 12 residues. Written as DNA, the CDR3 is TGTGCCAGCAGTCCCGACTTCGGCGGCTACACCTTC. It codes for CASSPDFGGYTF. Together with reference TRBV7-2 and TRBJ1-2, the CDR3 gives the full variable domain: GAGVSQSPSNKVTEKGKDVELRCDPISGHTALYWYRQSLGQGLEFLIYFQGNSAPDKSGLPSDRFSAERTGGSVSTLTIQRTQQEDSAVYLCASSPDFGGYTFGSGTRLTVV.

The gene calls are TRBV18 and TRBJ2-7; TRBD1 matches 7 bases. This CDR3 contains 14 residues. Germline V gives CDR1 KGHSH, CDR2 LQKENI. Losses at the gene ends were 3 bases for V and 7 bases for J; bases not matched to a gene: 9. The CDR3 sequence is CASSPEEGQSEQYF. CDR3 coding DNA: TGTGCCAGCTCACCGGAAGAGGGACAGTCTGAGCAGTACTTC.

The chain combines TRBV19 with TRBJ2-6; D ambiguous. CDR1 and CDR2 (germline): LNHDA, SQIVND (reference sequence). This CDR3 is built from 14 residues. V lost 7 bases, J lost 0 bases, and 7 bases lay in between. CDR3: CASTRNSGANVLTF. CDR3 in DNA: TGTGCCAGTACCCGTAACTCTGGGGCCAACGTCCTGACTTTC.

In this sample, this clone turned up many times. The genes are TRBV29-1 and TRBJ1-1; D may be TRBD1 (6 bases). Trimming stripped 7 bases from V and 8 bases from J, with 14 bases between. Germline CDR1 reads SQVTM; CDR2 reads ANQGSEA. This CDR3 spans 11 amino acids. The CDR3 reads CSGVTGREAFF. CDR3 bases: TGCAGCGGTGTGACAGGCCGAGAAGCTTTCTTT.

This sequence joins TRBV28 and TRBJ2-7, with a possible D match to TRBD1 (5 bases). CDR3 length: 13 amino acids. V lost 11 bases and J 7 bases, leaving 21 bases between the germline ends. The germline V gene has CDR1 MDHEN and CDR2 SYDVKM. CDR3 amino acids: CASLPRAQGEQYF. CDR3 DNA: TGTGCCTCCCTTCCCCGGGCCCAGGGAGAGCAGTACTTC.

This chain joins TRBV19 and TRBJ2-2; D perhaps matches TRBD1 (5 bases). Trimming shortened V by 0 bases and J by 7 bases, and 15 bases separated the two germline ends. The germline V gene encodes CDR1 LNHDA and CDR2 SQIVND (reference sequence). The CDR3 is 16 residues long. DNA of the CDR3: TGTGCCAGTAGTATAGACAGACCAGGGTGGAGCGGGGAGCTGTTTTTT. Translation gives CASSIDRPGWSGELFF.

The rearrangement uses TRBV5-1 and TRBJ1-2, with TRBD1 matching 7 bases. The CDR3 covers 13 residues. Trimming took 0 bases from V and 8 from J; bases not matched to a gene: 4. The germline V gene encodes CDR1 SGHRS and CDR2 YFSETQ. CDR3 DNA: TGCGCCAGCAGCTTGGAAGGGGGCTCCGGCTACACCTTC. Amino acids: CASSLEGGSGYTF. Based on the CDR3 plus reference TRBV5-1 and TRBJ1-2, the full variable domain is KAGVTQTPRYLIKTRGQQVTLSCSPISGHRSVSWYQQTPGQGLQFLFEYFSETQRNKGNFPGRFSGRQFSNSRSEMNVSTLELGDSALYLCASSLEGGSGYTFGSGTRLTVV.

The V and J genes are TRBV29-1 and TRBJ1-6; D not certain. The CDR3 is made up of 14 amino acids. Between the trimmed V and J ends, which lost 8 bases and 1 base, there was a span of 12 bases. Looked up from germline, CDR1 is SQVTM and CDR2 is ANQGSEA. The CDR3 protein is CSPTGSSYNSPLHF. In nucleotides, the CDR3 is TGCAGCCCAACCGGGAGTTCCTATAATTCACCCCTCCACTTT.

This chain connects TRBV10-3 to TRBJ2-2; no clear D gene. V was trimmed by 4 bases and J by 6 bases, leaving 9 bases between them. CDR1 ENHRY and CDR2 SYGVKD come from the germline V gene. The CDR3 is 13 amino acids. CDR3: CAISAAGAGELFF. DNA of the CDR3: TGTGCCATCAGTGCAGCTGGGGCCGGGGAGCTGTTTTTT.

The genes are TRBV2 and TRBJ1-4; D uncertain. Trimming stripped 4 bases from V and 7 bases from J, with 13 bases between. The germline gives CDR1 SNHLY, CDR2 FYNNEI. The CDR3 is 14 amino acids. In DNA form, the CDR3 reads TGTGCCAGCAGTGCGTCGTCGGGAGGTGAAAAACTGTTTTTT. This encodes CASSASSGGEKLFF.

The rearrangement uses TRBV9 and TRBJ1-6, with D possibly being TRBD1 (5 bases). V lost 0 bases and J lost 7, with 11 bases in between. Germline V gives CDR1 SGDLS, CDR2 YYNGEE. This CDR3 spans 15 amino acids. Here the CDR3 reads CASSVGGERNSPLHF. The CDR3 coding sequence is TGTGCCAGCAGCGTAGGAGGGGAACGCAATTCACCCCTCCACTTT.

This clone turned up a few times. The sample holds other DNA sequences that translate to the same CDR3. V gene TRBV30 combines with J gene TRBJ2-7; D is unclear. Trimming left V 3 bases short and J 3 bases short, with 9 bases between. Germline assignment: CDR1 GTSNPN and CDR2 SVGIG (reference sequence). The CDR3 is 12 amino acids. The CDR3 region is CAWRGSGYEQYF. The CDR3 nucleotides are TGTGCCTGGAGGGGGTCGGGCTACGAGCAGTACTTC.